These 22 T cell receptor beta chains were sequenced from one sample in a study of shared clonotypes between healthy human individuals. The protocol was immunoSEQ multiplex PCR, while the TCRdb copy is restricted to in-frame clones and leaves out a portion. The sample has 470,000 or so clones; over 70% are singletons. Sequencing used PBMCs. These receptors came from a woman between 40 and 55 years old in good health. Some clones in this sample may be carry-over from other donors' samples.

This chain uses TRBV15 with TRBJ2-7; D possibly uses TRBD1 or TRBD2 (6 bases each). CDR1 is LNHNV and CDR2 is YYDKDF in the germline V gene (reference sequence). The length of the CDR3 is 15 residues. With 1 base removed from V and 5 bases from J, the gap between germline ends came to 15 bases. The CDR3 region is CATSRGGAGFDEQYF. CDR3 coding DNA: TGTGCCACCAGCAGAGGGGGGGCGGGGTTCGACGAGCAGTACTTC.

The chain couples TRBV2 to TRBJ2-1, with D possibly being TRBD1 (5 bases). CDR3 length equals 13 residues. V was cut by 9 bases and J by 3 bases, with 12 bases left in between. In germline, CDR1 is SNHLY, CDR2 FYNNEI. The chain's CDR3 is CASGAESYNEQFF. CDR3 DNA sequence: TGTGCCAGTGGGGCAGAAAGCTACAATGAGCAGTTCTTC. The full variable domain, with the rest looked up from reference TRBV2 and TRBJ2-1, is EPEVTQTPSHQVTQMGQEVILRCVPISNHLYFYWYRQILGQKVEFLVSFYNNEISEKSEIFDDQFSVERPDGSNFTLKIRSTKLEDSAMYFCASGAESYNEQFFGPGTRLTVL.

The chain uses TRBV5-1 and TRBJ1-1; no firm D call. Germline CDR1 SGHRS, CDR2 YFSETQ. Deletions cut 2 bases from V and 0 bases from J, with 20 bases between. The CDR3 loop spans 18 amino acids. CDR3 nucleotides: TGCGCCAGCAGCTTCGGGAATTCGCCTCCTACTTTGAACACTGAAGCTTTCTTT. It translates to CASSFGNSPPTLNTEAFF.

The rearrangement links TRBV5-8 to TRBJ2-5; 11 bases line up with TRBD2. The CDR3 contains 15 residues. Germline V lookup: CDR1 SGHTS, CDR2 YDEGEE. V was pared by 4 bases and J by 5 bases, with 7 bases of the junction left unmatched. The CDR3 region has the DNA TGTGCCAGCAGCGCGGCGAGGACTAGCGGGGAGACCCAGTACTTC. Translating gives CASSAARTSGETQYF.

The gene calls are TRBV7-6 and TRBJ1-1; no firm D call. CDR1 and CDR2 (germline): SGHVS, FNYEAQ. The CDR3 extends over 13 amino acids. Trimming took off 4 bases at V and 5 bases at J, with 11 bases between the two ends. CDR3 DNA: TGTGCCAGCAGCTCGCTGGCGTGGACTGAAGCTTTCTTT. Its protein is CASSSLAWTEAFF.

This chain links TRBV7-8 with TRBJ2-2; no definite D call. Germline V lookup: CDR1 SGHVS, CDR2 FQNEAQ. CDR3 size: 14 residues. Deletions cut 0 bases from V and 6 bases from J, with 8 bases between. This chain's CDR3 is CASSLARQAGELFF. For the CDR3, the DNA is TGTGCCAGCAGCTTAGCGCGGCAGGCCGGGGAGCTGTTTTTT.

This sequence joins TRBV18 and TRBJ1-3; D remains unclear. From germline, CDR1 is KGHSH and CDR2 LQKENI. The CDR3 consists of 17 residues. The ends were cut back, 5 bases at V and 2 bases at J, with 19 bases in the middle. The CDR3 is CASSKELRADPGNTIYF. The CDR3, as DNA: TGTGCCAGCTCAAAGGAACTTCGGGCCGACCCTGGAAACACCATATATTTT. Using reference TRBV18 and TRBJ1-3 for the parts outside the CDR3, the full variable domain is NAGVMQNPRHLVRRRGQEARLRCSPMKGHSHVYWYRQLPEEGLKFMVYLQKENIIDESGMPKERFSAEFPKEGPSILRIQQVVRGDSAAYFCASSKELRADPGNTIYFGEGSWLTVV.

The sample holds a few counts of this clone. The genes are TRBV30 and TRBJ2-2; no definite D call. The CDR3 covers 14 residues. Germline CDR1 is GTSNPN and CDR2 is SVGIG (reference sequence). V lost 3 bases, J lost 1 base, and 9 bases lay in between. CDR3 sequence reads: CAWRRTVNTGELFF. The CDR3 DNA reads TGTGCCTGGAGAAGGACGGTGAACACCGGGGAGCTGTTTTTT.

CDR3 amino acids: CASSGSGSGGHPSTDTQYF. DNA for the CDR3: TGTGCCAGTAGTGGGTCTGGTTCGGGGGGACACCCTAGCACAGATACGCAGTATTTT. The V call is TRBV19, the J call TRBJ2-3; D is possibly TRBD2 (7 bases). This CDR3 is built from 19 residues. CDR1 is LNHDA, CDR2 SQIVND, per germline (reference sequence). Between the trimmed V and J ends, which lost 5 bases and 0 bases, there was a span of 24 bases.

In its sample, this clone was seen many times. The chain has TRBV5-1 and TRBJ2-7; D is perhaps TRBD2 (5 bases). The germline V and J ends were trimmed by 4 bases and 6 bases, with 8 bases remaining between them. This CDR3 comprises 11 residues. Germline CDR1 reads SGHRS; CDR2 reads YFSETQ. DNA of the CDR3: TGCGCCAGCAGCGCCGGGGTCGAGCAGTACTTC. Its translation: CASSAGVEQYF.

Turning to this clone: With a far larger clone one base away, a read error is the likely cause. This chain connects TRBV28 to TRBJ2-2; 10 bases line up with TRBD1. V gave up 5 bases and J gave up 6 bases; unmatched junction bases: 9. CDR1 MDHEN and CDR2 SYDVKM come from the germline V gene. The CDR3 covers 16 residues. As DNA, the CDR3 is TGTGCCAGCAGTCTCGCCGGACAGGGGGACCCCGGGGAGCTGTTTTTT. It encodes CASSLAGQGDPGELFF.

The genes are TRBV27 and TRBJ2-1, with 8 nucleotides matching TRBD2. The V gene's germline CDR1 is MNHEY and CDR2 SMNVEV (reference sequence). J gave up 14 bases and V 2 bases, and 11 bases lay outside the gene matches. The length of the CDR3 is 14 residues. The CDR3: CASSLSGSHRGEFF. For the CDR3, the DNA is TGTGCCAGCAGTTTAAGCGGGAGTCATAGAGGCGAGTTCTTC.

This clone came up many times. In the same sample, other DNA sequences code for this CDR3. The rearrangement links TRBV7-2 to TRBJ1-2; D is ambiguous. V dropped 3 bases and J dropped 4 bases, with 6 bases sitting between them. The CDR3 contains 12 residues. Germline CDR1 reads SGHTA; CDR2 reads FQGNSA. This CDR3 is CASSLAGYGYTF. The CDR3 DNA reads TGTGCCAGCAGCTTGGCAGGCTATGGCTACACCTTC.

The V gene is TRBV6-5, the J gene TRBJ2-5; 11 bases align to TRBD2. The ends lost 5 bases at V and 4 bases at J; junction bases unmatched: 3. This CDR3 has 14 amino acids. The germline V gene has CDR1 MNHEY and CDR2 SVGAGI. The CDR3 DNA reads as TGTGCCAGCAGTATACTAGCGGGAGTAGAGACCCAGTACTTC. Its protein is CASSILAGVETQYF.

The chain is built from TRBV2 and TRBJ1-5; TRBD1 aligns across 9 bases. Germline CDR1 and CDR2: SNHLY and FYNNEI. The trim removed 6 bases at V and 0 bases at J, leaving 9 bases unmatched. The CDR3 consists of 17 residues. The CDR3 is CASRRQGGPYSNQPQHF. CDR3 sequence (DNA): TGTGCCAGCAGGCGACAGGGGGGCCCTTATAGCAATCAGCCCCAGCATTTT.

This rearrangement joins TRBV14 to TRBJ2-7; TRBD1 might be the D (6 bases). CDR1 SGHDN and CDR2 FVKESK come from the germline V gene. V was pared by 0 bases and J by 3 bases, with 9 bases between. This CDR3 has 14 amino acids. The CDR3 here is CASSQEQGYYEQYF. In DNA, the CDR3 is TGTGCCAGCAGCCAAGAACAGGGCTACTACGAGCAGTACTTC.

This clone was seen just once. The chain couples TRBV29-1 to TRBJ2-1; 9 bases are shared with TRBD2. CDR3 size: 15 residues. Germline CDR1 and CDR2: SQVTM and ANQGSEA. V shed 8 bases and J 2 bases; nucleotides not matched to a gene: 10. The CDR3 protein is CSLREAGGPYNEQFF. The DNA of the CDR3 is TGCAGCCTTCGGGAGGCGGGGGGGCCCTACAATGAGCAGTTCTTC.

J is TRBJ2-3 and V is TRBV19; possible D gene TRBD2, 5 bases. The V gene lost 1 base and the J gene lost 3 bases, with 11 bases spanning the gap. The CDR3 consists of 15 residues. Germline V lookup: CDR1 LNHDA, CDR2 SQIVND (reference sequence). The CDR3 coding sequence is TGTGCCAGTAGTATAGCGGGAAGGGTGACAGATACGCAGTATTTT. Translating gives CASSIAGRVTDTQYF.

CDR3 in DNA: TGCAGCGTTGGAGGGCGGGAGGGCCTTACCGACGAGCAGTACTTC. As protein: CSVGGREGLTDEQYF. This chain connects TRBV29-1 to TRBJ2-7; TRBD2 matches at 9 bases. The CDR3 consists of 15 residues. Trimming removed 4 bases from V and 5 bases from J; junction bases left unmatched: 12. The germline V gene encodes CDR1 SQVTM and CDR2 ANQGSEA.

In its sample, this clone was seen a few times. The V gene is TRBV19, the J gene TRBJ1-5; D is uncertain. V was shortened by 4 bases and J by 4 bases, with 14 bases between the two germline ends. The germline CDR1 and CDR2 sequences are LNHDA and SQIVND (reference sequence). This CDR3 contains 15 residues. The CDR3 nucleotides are TGTGCCAGTAGTACCCCGGGTCTTTCTAATCAGCCCCAGCATTTT. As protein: CASSTPGLSNQPQHF.

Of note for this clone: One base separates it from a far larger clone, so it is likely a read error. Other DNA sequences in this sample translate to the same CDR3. The CDR3 coding sequence is TGTGCCAGCTCACCAGACAACTATGGCTACACCTTC. Protein product: CASSPDNYGYTF. The V and J genes are TRBV18 and TRBJ1-2; D remains ambiguous. This CDR3 has 12 residues. The germline V and J ends were trimmed by 2 bases and 2 bases, with 3 bases remaining between them. Germline values: CDR1 KGHSH, CDR2 LQKENI.

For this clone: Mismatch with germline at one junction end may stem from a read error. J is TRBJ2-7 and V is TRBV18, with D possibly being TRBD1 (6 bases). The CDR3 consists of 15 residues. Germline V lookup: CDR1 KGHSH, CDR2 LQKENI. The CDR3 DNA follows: TGTGCCAGCCCACCAGGGTCGGGACAACCCTACGAGCAGTACTTC. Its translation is CASPPGSGQPYEQYF.